This TCR beta chain emerged from a study of blood T cell repertoires in COVID-19. Study summary: The cDNA or gDNA used as material had been derived from T cells, B-cell-depleted T cells, or PBMCs.

Trimming shortened V by 1 base and J by 5 bases, and 14 bases separated the two germline ends. The CDR3 runs 16 residues. The V gene's germline CDR1 is KGHSH and CDR2 LQKENI. Study processing details: Using reference gene primer amplification, nucleated cell counts were estimated. This table comes from immunoSEQ multiplex PCR, and its TCRdb copy is limited to in-frame clones, with some not included. V, J and clone size derive from that table, while D and trimming were established from the DNA sequence. The table records about 67,000 clones, nearly 80% of them present only once. Material: peripheral blood. This clonotype was sampled from an older woman with acute or convalescent COVID-19. The genes are TRBV18 and TRBJ1-4, with D maybe TRBD1 (5 bases). The CDR3 region has the DNA TGTGCCAGCTCACCACAGACCGGGGGGTGGAATGAAAAACTGTTTTTT. Translation gives CASSPQTGGWNEKLFF. The variable domain in full, with the rest retrieved from reference TRBV18 and TRBJ1-4, is NAGVMQNPRHLVRRRGQEARLRCSPMKGHSHVYWYRQLPEEGLKFMVYLQKENIIDESGMPKERFSAEFPKEGPSILRIQQVVRGDSAAYFCASSPQTGGWNEKLFFGSGTQLSVL.